These T cell receptor beta chains were read from a single sample in a study of blood T cell repertoires in COVID-19. Assay: immunoSEQ multiplex PCR; the TCRdb copy retains only in-frame clones and omits some. The sample holds 350,000 to 500,000 clones, about 88% seen once. The material sequenced was PBMCs or T cells enriched from blood (not recorded which). These receptors all come from a woman between 18 and 29 years old who had been exposed to COVID-19. The CDR3 runs from the conserved cysteine through the conserved F or W. Fields, in order: clone size, J gene, V gene, D gene, CDR3 DNA, CDR3 protein. The D gene is left open where the match is weak. The size field is filled for only some rows; it gives once, few, many or a size class.

abundance: NA; j_gene: TRBJ1-3; v_gene: TRBV3-1/TRBV3-2; d_gene: TRBD1; CDR3nt: TGTGCCAGCAGTCGCAGGGGGCTGGGAGGAAACACCATATATTTT; CDR3aa: CASSRRGLGGNTIYF
abundance: once; j_gene: TRBJ2-1; v_gene: TRBV15; d_gene: TRBD2; CDR3nt: TGTGCCACCAGCAGGGAACTGACTAGCAACCTCAACAATGAGCAGTTCTTC; CDR3aa: CATSRELTSNLNNEQFF
abundance: NA; j_gene: TRBJ1-2; v_gene: TRBV7-2; d_gene: NA; CDR3nt: TGTGCCAGCAGCGAACAGGGTCTAGGCTATGGCTACACCTTC; CDR3aa: CASSEQGLGYGYTF
abundance: NA; j_gene: TRBJ2-7; v_gene: TRBV19; d_gene: TRBD1; CDR3nt: TGTGCCAGTAGTCCCGGACAGGGGACCTACGAGCAGTACTTC; CDR3aa: CASSPGQGTYEQYF
abundance: NA; j_gene: TRBJ2-1; v_gene: TRBV27; d_gene: TRBD2; CDR3nt: TGTGCCAGTACCACTGCTTCACCGGGACTAGCGGGCAATGAGCAGTTCTTC; CDR3aa: CASTTASPGLAGNEQFF
abundance: NA; j_gene: TRBJ2-1; v_gene: TRBV5-1; d_gene: TRBD1; CDR3nt: TGCGCCAGCGGGGGACAGGGGGCCTACAATGAGCAGTTCTTC; CDR3aa: CASGGQGAYNEQFF
abundance: NA; j_gene: TRBJ2-1; v_gene: TRBV5-1; d_gene: NA; CDR3nt: TGCGCCAGCAGCTTGGTACTAGACTCCTACAATGAGCAGTTCTTC; CDR3aa: CASSLVLDSYNEQFF
abundance: NA; j_gene: TRBJ2-1; v_gene: TRBV28; d_gene: NA; CDR3nt: TGTGCCAGCAGTCTCACCGGGACTCTCAATGAGCAGTTCTTC; CDR3aa: CASSLTGTLNEQFF
abundance: NA; j_gene: TRBJ2-3; v_gene: TRBV29-1; d_gene: TRBD1; CDR3nt: TGCAGCGTTGGGCGGGACAGGGAGACAGATACGCAGTATTTT; CDR3aa: CSVGRDRETDTQYF
abundance: NA; j_gene: TRBJ1-2; v_gene: TRBV29-1; d_gene: NA; CDR3nt: TGCAGCGTTGTATCCGGACAGCTATATGGCTACACCTTC; CDR3aa: CSVVSGQLYGYTF
abundance: NA; j_gene: TRBJ1-6; v_gene: TRBV12-3/TRBV12-4; d_gene: TRBD1; CDR3nt: TGTGCCAGCAGTTTGACAGGGGGTTCGACCCTCCACTTT; CDR3aa: CASSLTGGSTLHF
abundance: NA; j_gene: TRBJ1-5; v_gene: TRBV5-1; d_gene: TRBD1; CDR3nt: TGCGCCAGCAGCTCTAGCGGACAGGGGCGAGAGCCCCAGCATTTT; CDR3aa: CASSSSGQGREPQHF
abundance: NA; j_gene: TRBJ2-1; v_gene: TRBV29-1; d_gene: TRBD2; CDR3nt: TGCAGCGCCAGACTAGCGGGAGGGCCAGGCGAGCAGTTCTTC; CDR3aa: CSARLAGGPGEQFF
abundance: once; j_gene: TRBJ2-2; v_gene: TRBV27; d_gene: TRBD1; CDR3nt: TGTGCCAGCAGTTTATCGCGACAGGGAGTCTACACCGGGGAGCTGTTTTTT; CDR3aa: CASSLSRQGVYTGELFF
abundance: NA; j_gene: TRBJ2-7; v_gene: TRBV24-1; d_gene: NA; CDR3nt: TGTGCCACCAGTGAGCAGGGGGAGCAGTACTTC; CDR3aa: CATSEQGEQYF
abundance: NA; j_gene: TRBJ2-1; v_gene: TRBV27; d_gene: NA; CDR3nt: TGTGCCAGCAGTTTAGACAGGACCTCCTACAATGAGCAGTTCTTC; CDR3aa: CASSLDRTSYNEQFF
abundance: few; j_gene: TRBJ1-4; v_gene: TRBV28; d_gene: NA; CDR3nt: TGTGCCAGCCCCTATAATGAAAAACTGTTTTTT; CDR3aa: CASPYNEKLFF
abundance: NA; j_gene: TRBJ1-1; v_gene: TRBV12-3/TRBV12-4; d_gene: NA; CDR3nt: TGTGCCAGCAGTCACGGGACAACCACTGAAGCTTTCTTT; CDR3aa: CASSHGTTTEAFF
abundance: NA; j_gene: TRBJ1-6; v_gene: TRBV7-9; d_gene: NA; CDR3nt: TGTGCCAGCAGCAAACAGGGTAACCTCGATTCACCCCTCCACTTT; CDR3aa: CASSKQGNLDSPLHF
abundance: NA; j_gene: TRBJ1-1; v_gene: TRBV5-4; d_gene: TRBD1; CDR3nt: TGTGCCAGCAGCCCCGGGACAGCCCCTGGAGCTTTCTTT; CDR3aa: CASSPGTAPGAFF
abundance: NA; j_gene: TRBJ2-1; v_gene: TRBV7-2; d_gene: TRBD2; CDR3nt: TGTGCCAGCAGCCTCCATTTAGCGGGGGGCCTTTACAATGAGCAGTTCTTC; CDR3aa: CASSLHLAGGLYNEQFF
abundance: NA; j_gene: TRBJ1-1; v_gene: TRBV14; d_gene: NA; CDR3nt: TGTGCCAGCAGCCAAGTGGGGGGTAGGACTGAAGCTTTCTTT; CDR3aa: CASSQVGGRTEAFF
abundance: NA; j_gene: TRBJ1-1; v_gene: TRBV6-5; d_gene: NA; CDR3nt: TGTGCCCTATCAGGGGTGGAAGGCACTGAAGCTTTCTTT; CDR3aa: CALSGVEGTEAFF
abundance: NA; j_gene: TRBJ1-4; v_gene: TRBV4-1; d_gene: NA; CDR3nt: TGCGCCAGCAGCCTAAGCGAGGTGGGTCAAGGTGAAAAACTGTTTTTT; CDR3aa: CASSLSEVGQGEKLFF
abundance: NA; j_gene: TRBJ2-2; v_gene: TRBV5-5; d_gene: NA; CDR3nt: TGTGCCAGCAGCTTAGCCGGGTCCTACACCGGGGAGCTGTTTTTT; CDR3aa: CASSLAGSYTGELFF
abundance: NA; j_gene: TRBJ2-1; v_gene: TRBV5-1; d_gene: NA; CDR3nt: TGCGCCAGCAGCTTGGGGGTCGGGAGTACCTATGAGCAGTTCTTC; CDR3aa: CASSLGVGSTYEQFF
abundance: NA; j_gene: TRBJ2-3; v_gene: TRBV28; d_gene: NA; CDR3nt: TGTGCCAGCAGTTGGACTGGCCCCCGCACAGATACGCAGTATTTT; CDR3aa: CASSWTGPRTDTQYF
abundance: NA; j_gene: TRBJ1-3; v_gene: TRBV19; d_gene: TRBD1; CDR3nt: TGTGCCAGACACAGGGGGCTAGGAAACACCATATATTTT; CDR3aa: CARHRGLGNTIYF
abundance: NA; j_gene: TRBJ1-6; v_gene: TRBV18; d_gene: TRBD1; CDR3nt: TGTGCCAGCTCAACCACCGGGACAGGGGACGTCCCCCTCCACTTT; CDR3aa: CASSTTGTGDVPLHF
abundance: NA; j_gene: TRBJ1-5; v_gene: TRBV27; d_gene: NA; CDR3nt: TGTGCCAGCAGTTTACAACAGGGCGGGCAGCCCCAGCATTTT; CDR3aa: CASSLQQGGQPQHF
abundance: few; j_gene: TRBJ1-1; v_gene: TRBV7-9; d_gene: TRBD1; CDR3nt: TGTGCCAGCAGCCCACAGACAGGGGTGAACACTGAAGCTTTCTTT; CDR3aa: CASSPQTGVNTEAFF